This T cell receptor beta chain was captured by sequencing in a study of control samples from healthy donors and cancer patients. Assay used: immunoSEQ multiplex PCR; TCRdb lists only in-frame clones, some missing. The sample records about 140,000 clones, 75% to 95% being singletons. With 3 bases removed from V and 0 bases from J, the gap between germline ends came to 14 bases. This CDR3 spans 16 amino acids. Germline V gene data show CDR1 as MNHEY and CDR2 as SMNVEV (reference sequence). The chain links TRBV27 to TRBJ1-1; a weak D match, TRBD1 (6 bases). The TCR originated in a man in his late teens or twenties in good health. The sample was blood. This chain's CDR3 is CASSFRTVAMNTEAFF. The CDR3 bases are TGTGCCAGCAGTTTCAGGACAGTTGCGATGAACACTGAAGCTTTCTTT.